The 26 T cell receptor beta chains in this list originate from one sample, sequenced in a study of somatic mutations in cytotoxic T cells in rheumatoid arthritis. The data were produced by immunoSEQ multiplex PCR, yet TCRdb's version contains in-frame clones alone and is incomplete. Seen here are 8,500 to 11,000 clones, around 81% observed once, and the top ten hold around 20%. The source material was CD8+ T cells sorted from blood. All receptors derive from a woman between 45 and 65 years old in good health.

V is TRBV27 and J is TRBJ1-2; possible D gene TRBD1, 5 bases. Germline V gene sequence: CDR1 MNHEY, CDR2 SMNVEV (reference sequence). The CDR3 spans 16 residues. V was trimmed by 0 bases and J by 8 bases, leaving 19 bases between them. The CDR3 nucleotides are TGTGCCAGCAGTTTATCGTGGGGGGGGTTCTCGGAAGGCTACACCTTC. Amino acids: CASSLSWGGFSEGYTF.

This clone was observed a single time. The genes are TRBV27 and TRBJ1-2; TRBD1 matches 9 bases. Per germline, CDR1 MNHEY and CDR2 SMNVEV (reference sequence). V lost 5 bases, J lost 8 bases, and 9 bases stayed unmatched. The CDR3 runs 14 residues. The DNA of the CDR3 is TGTGCCAGCAGTCTCCGACAGGGGGTAGGGGGCTACACCTTC. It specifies CASSLRQGVGGYTF.

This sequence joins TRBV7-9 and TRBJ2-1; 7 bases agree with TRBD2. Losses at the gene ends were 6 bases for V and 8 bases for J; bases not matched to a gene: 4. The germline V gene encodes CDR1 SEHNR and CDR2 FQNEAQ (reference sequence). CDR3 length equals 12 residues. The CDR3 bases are TGTGCCAGCAGGGCCACTAGCGATGAGCAGTTCTTC. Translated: CASRATSDEQFF.

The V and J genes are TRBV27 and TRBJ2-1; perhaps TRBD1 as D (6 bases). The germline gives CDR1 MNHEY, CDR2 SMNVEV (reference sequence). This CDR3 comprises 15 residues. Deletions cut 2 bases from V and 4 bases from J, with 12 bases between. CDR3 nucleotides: TGTGCCAGCAGTTTAACCGGACAGTTTTACAATGAGCAGTTCTTC. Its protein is CASSLTGQFYNEQFF.

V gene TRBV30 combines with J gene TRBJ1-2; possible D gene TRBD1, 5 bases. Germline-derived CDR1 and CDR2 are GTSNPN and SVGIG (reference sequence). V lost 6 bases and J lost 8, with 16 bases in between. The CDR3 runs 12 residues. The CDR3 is CACLPGVEGYTF. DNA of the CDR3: TGTGCCTGCTTGCCGGGGGTAGAAGGCTACACCTTC.

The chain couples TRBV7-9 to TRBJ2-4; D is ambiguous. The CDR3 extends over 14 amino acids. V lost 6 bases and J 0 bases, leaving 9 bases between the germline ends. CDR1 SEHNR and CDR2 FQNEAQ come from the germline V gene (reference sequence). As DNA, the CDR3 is TGTGCCAGCAGTCCAGTGCTAGCCAAAAACATTCAGTACTTC. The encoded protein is CASSPVLAKNIQYF.

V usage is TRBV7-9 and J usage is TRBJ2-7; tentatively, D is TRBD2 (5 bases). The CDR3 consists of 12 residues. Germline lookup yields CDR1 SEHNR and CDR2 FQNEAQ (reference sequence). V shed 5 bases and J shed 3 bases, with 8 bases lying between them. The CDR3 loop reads CASSIDYYEQYF. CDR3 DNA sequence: TGTGCCAGCAGCATCGACTACTACGAGCAGTACTTC. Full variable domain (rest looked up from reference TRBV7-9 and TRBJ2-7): DTGVSQNPRHKITKRGQNVTFRCDPISEHNRLYWYRQTLGQGPEFLTYFQNEAQLEKSRLLSDRFSAERPKGSFSTLEIQRTEQGDSAMYLCASSIDYYEQYFGPGTRLTVT.

Here the CDR3 DNA reads TGTGCCAGCAGCTGGGCAGATCAAGAGACCCAGTACTTC. This gives the protein CASSWADQETQYF. The J gene is TRBJ2-5, the V gene TRBV5-6; no firm D call. Germline V lookup: CDR1 SGHDT, CDR2 YYEEEE. The length of the CDR3 is 13 residues. V lost 3 bases and J lost 2, with 8 bases in between. The full variable domain, completed using reference TRBV5-6 and TRBJ2-5, is DAGVTQSPTHLIKTRGQQVTLRCSPKSGHDTVSWYQQALGQGPQFIFQYYEEEERQRGNFPDRFSGHQFPNYSSELNVNALLLGDSALYLCASSWADQETQYFGPGTRLLVL.

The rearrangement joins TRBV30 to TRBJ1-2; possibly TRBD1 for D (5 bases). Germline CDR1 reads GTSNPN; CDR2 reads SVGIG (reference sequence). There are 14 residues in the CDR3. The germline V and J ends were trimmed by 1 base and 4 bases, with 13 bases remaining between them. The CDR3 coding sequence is TGTGCCTGGAGTGAGATAGGGGAGGGCTATGGCTACACCTTC. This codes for CAWSEIGEGYGYTF.

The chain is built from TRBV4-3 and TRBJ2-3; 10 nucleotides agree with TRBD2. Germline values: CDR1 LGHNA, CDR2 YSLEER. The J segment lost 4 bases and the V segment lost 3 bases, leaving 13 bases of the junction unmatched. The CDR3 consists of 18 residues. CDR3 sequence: CASSHFIGGTSGADTQYF. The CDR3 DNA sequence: TGCGCCAGCAGCCATTTCATAGGCGGCACTAGCGGGGCAGATACGCAGTATTTT.

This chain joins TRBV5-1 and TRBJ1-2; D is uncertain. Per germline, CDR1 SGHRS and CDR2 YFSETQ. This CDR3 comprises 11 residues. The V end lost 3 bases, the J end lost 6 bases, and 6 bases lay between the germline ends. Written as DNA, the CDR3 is TGCGCCAGCAGCTCGGGAAATGGCTACACCTTC. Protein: CASSSGNGYTF.

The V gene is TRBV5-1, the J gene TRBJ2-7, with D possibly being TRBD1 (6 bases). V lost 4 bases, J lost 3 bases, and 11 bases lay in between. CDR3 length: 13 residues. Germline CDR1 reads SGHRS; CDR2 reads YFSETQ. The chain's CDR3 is CASSPPDSYEQYF. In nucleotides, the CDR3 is TGCGCCAGCAGCCCACCGGACAGCTACGAGCAGTACTTC.

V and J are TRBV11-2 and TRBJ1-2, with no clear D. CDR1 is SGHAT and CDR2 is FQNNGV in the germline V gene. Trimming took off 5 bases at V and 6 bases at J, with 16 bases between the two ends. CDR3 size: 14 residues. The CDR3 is CASSPRERANGYTF. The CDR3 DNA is TGTGCCAGCAGCCCAAGAGAGAGGGCGAATGGCTACACCTTC.

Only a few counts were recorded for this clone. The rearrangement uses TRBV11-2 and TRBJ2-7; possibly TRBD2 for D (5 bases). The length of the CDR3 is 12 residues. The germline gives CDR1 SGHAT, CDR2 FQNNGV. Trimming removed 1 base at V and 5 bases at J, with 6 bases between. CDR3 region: CASSLVGDEQYF. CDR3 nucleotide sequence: TGTGCCAGCAGCTTAGTCGGGGACGAGCAGTACTTC.

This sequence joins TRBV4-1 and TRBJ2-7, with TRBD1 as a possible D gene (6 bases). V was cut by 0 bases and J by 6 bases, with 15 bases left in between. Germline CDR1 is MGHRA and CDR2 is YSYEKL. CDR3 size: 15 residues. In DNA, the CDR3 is TGCGCCAGCAGCCAAGATGTGCAGGGGCTCGGCGAGCAGTACTTC. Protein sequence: CASSQDVQGLGEQYF.

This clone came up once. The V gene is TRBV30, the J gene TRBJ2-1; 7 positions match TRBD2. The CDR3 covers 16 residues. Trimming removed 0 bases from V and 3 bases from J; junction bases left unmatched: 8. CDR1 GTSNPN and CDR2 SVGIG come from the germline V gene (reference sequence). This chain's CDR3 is CAWSVGLAVLYNEQFF. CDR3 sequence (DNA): TGTGCCTGGAGTGTCGGGCTAGCGGTTCTCTACAATGAGCAGTTCTTC.

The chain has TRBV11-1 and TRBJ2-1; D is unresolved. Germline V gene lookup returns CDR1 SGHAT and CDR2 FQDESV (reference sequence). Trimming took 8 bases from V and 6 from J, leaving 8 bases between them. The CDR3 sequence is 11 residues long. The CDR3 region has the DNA TGTGCCAGCGGTATGGCCAATGAGCAGTTCTTC. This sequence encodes CASGMANEQFF.

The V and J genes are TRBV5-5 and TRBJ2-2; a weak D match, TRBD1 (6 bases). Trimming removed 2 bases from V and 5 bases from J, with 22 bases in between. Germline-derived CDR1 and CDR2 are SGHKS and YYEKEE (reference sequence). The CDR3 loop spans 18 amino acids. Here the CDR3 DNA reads TGTGCCAGCAGCTTCACAGGACAGCTTTTAAGAGGTACCGGGGAGCTGTTTTTT. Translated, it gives CASSFTGQLLRGTGELFF.

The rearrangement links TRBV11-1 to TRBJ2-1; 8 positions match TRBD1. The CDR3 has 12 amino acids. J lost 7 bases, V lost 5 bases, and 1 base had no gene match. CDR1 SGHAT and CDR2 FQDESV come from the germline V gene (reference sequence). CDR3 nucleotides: TGTGCCAGCAGCCGGACAGGGAATGAGCAGTTCTTC. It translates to CASSRTGNEQFF.

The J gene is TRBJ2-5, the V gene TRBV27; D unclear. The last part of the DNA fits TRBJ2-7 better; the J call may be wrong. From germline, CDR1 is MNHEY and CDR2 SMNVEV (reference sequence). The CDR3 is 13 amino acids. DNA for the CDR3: TGTGCCAGCAGTCACGGGCCCGACTACGAGCAGTACTTC. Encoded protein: CASSHGPDYEQYF.

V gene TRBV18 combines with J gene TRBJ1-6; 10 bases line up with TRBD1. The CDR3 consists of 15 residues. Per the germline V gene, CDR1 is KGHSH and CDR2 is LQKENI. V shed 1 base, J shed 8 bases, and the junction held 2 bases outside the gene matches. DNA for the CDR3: TGTGCCAGCTCACCACGACAGGGGGCGCATTCACCCCTCCACTTT. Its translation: CASSPRQGAHSPLHF.

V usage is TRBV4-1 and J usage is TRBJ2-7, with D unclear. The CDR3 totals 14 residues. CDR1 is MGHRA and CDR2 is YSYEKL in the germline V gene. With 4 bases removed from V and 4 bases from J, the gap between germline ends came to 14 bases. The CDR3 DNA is TGCGCCAGCAGCCCCCCGGTGGCGACATACGAGCAGTACTTC. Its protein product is CASSPPVATYEQYF.

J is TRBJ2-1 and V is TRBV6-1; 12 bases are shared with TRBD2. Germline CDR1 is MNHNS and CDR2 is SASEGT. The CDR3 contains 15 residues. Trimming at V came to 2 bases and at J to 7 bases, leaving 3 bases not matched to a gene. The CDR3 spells CASSEFLAGGNEQFF. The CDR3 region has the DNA TGTGCCAGCAGTGAATTCCTAGCGGGGGGGAATGAGCAGTTCTTC.

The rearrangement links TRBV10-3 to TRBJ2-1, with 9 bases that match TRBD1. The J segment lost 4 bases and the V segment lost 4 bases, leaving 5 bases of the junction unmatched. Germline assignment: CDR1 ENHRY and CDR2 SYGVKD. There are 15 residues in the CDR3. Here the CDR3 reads CAISGDRGAYNEQFF. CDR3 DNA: TGTGCCATCAGTGGTGACAGGGGGGCGTACAATGAGCAGTTCTTC.

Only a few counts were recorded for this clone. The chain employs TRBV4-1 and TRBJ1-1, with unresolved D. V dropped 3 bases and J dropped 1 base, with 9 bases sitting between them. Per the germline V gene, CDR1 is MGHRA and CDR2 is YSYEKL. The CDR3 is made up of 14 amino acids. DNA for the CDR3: TGCGCCAGCAGCCACGCCACAGAGAACACTGAAGCTTTCTTT. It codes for CASSHATENTEAFF.

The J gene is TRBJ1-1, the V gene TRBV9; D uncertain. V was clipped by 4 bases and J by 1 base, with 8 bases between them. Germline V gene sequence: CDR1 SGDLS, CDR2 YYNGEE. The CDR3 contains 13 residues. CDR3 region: CASSNGGNTEAFF. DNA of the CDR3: TGTGCCAGCAGCAATGGAGGGAACACTGAAGCTTTCTTT.